The present TCR beta chain was sequenced within a study of cytomegalovirus exposure and HLA in healthy donors. PCR amplification relied on 60 Vbeta primers (plus 13 Jbeta primers). Clones were read by immunoSEQ multiplex PCR, and TCRdb kept only the in-frame ones, dropping some. The sample's table shows 50,000 or so clones. CDR3 length: 13 amino acids. Germline V lookup: CDR1 SQVTM, CDR2 ANQGSEA. V dropped 4 bases and J dropped 6 bases, with 13 bases sitting between them. The receptor was derived from a woman aged 18 to 35 in good health and CMV-seronegative. The sample consisted of PBMCs. The gene calls are TRBV29-1 and TRBJ2-1, with a tentative D call TRBD2 (5 bases). The CDR3 region is CSVAGISPNEQFF. CDR3 nucleotide sequence: TGCAGCGTTGCGGGGATTAGCCCCAATGAGCAGTTCTTC.